This note documents a single TCR beta chain sequence. The antigen remains unidentified. Germline CDR1 is SGHDT and CDR2 is YYEEEE. The CDR3 has 16 amino acids. V was clipped by 4 bases and J by 4 bases, with 18 bases between them. The sample comes from a study of shared clonotypes between healthy human individuals. Findings of the study overall: The study's rarefaction showed incomplete sorted-subset sequencing despite large depth. Clonotype sharing among donors likely depends on sequencing depth.

Deep-level running was used for the assay. Assay: immunoSEQ multiplex PCR; the TCRdb copy retains only in-frame clones and omits some. The sample includes more than 2 million clones, 90% to 96% of them seen just once. This rearrangement joins TRBV5-6 to TRBJ1-5, with D maybe TRBD1 (5 bases). The sequence was collected from a man aged 18 to 29 in good health. Sequencing used naive CD4+ T cells sorted from blood. Subset described: CD45RA+ positively selected. CDR3 nucleotide sequence: TGTGCCAGCAGCCCCGCACCGGGGCCGCTGAATCAGCCCCAGCATTTT. This sequence encodes CASSPAPGPLNQPQHF. The entire variable domain, with the rest obtained from reference TRBV5-6 and TRBJ1-5, is as follows: DAGVTQSPTHLIKTRGQQVTLRCSPKSGHDTVSWYQQALGQGPQFIFQYYEEEERQRGNFPDRFSGHQFPNYSSELNVNALLLGDSALYLCASSPAPGPLNQPQHFGDGTRLSIL.